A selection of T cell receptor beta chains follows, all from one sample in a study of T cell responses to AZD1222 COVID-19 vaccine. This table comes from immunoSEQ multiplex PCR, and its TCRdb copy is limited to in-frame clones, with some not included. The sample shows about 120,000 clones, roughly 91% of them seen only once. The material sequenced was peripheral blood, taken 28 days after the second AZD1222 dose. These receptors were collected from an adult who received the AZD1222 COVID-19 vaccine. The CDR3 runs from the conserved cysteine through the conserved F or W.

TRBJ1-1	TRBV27	CASSHEGNTEAFF
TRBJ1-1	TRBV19	CASILTGRNTEAFF
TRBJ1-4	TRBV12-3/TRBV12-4	CASTPPGAEKLFF
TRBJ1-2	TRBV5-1	CASSPTGDGYTF
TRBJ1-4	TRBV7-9	CASSLYPGDEKLFF
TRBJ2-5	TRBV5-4	CASSGRLAGVGTQYF
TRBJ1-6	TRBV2	CASSEVALSPLHF
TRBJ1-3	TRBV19	CASSHRDRGVPVPYF
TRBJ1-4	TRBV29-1	CSVDAGYEKLFF
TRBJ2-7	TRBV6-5	CASRSQGAVSGEQYF
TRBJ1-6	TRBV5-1	CASSLEAGGGSPLHF
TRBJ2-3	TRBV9	CASSGSGTRGDTQYF
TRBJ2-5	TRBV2	CASRLPAGVETQYF
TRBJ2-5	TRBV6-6	CASSVQGAGETQYF
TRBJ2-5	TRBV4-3	CASSQDAGQGTQETQYF
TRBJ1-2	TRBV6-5	CASSYSRDRNYGYTF
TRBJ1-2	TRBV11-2	CAGGGTDHFNYGYTF
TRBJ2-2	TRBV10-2	CASSLGREGELFF
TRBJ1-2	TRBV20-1	CSATRMNGYTF
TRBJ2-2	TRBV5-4	CASSFPIGELFF
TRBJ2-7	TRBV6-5	CASTKPGQGSYEQYF
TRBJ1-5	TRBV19	CATTGVHGNQPQHF